These 12 T cell receptor beta chains were all obtained from the same sample, sequenced in a study of cytomegalovirus exposure and HLA in healthy donors listed by TCRdb under 2017. Receptors were amplified or captured by the immunoSEQ multiplex PCR assay. The multiplex PCR relied on a mix of 60 forward primers for TCR Vbeta segments and 13 reverse primers for TCR Jbeta segments. The immuneACCESS repertoire file appears here via TCRdb, limited to in-frame rearrangements. These files lack a portion of the clones; in checked studies, under half of the deficit traces to unresolved V genes, and the cause of the others is not known. This sample holds around 150,000 clones; 60% to 85% were observed only once. Clones ranked in the top ten supply around 6.8% of the sample. The sample consisted of PBMCs. These receptors all stem from a man aged 40-50 years in good health and CMV-seropositive.

V usage is TRBV5-6 and J usage is TRBJ2-7; maybe TRBD1 (6 bases). Germline CDR1 and CDR2: SGHDT and YYEEEE. With 4 bases removed from V and 3 bases from J, the gap between germline ends came to 11 bases. This CDR3 has 13 amino acids. CDR3 sequence (DNA): TGTGCCAGCAGCCTGCAGGACAGCTACGAGCAGTACTTC. This codes for CASSLQDSYEQYF.

In this sample, this clone turned up once. V is TRBV5-4 and J is TRBJ1-3; D is ambiguous. Germline V gives CDR1 SGHNT, CDR2 YYREEE (reference sequence). This CDR3 contains 12 residues. Trimming left V 10 bases short and J 0 bases short, with 8 bases between. CDR3 sequence: CAAGNSGNTIYF. Written as DNA, the CDR3 is TGTGCCGCAGGAAACTCTGGAAACACCATATATTTT.

The V gene is TRBV19, the J gene TRBJ1-5; 8 bases are a match to TRBD1. The trim removed 8 bases at V and 5 bases at J, leaving 2 bases unmatched. The CDR3 is 12 amino acids. Looked up from germline, CDR1 is LNHDA and CDR2 is SQIVND (reference sequence). The CDR3 DNA follows: TGTGCCAGTGTACAGGGGGATCAGCCCCAGCATTTT. It codes for CASVQGDQPQHF.

The gene calls are TRBV7-9 and TRBJ1-4, with 10 positions matching TRBD1. CDR1 is SEHNR and CDR2 is FQNEAQ in the germline V gene (reference sequence). The V and J ends lost 6 bases and 11 bases, in that order; junction bases with no gene match: 3. The CDR3 has 12 residues. CDR3 bases: TGTGCCAGCAGAGTGGACAGGGGGAAACTGTTTTTT. It encodes CASRVDRGKLFF.

The table lists this clone with a count of one. The chain carries TRBV7-9 and TRBJ1-1, with a tentative D call TRBD1 (6 bases). This CDR3 comprises 14 residues. Trimming shortened V by 0 bases and J by 7 bases, and 12 bases separated the two germline ends. CDR1 and CDR2 from the germline V gene are SEHNR and FQNEAQ (reference sequence). The CDR3 coding sequence is TGTGCCAGCAGCTTAGCTCAGGGGTCGGGTGAAGCTTTCTTT. Protein product: CASSLAQGSGEAFF.

The rearrangement links TRBV6-5 to TRBJ2-5, with TRBD1 as a possible D gene (6 bases). The CDR3 has 13 residues. Deletions cut 3 bases from V and 5 bases from J, with 10 bases between. Germline lookup yields CDR1 MNHEY and CDR2 SVGAGI. The CDR3 DNA is TGTGCCAGCAGTTATGGACAGTCGGAGACCCAGTACTTC. This gives the protein CASSYGQSETQYF.

V usage is TRBV30 and J usage is TRBJ1-6; D ambiguous. Germline assignment: CDR1 GTSNPN and CDR2 SVGIG (reference sequence). Trimming stripped 3 bases from V and 8 bases from J, with 11 bases between. The CDR3 length is 13 residues. The CDR3 DNA is TGTGCCTGGAGGGCCCGACTACATTCACCCCTCCACTTT. Residues: CAWRARLHSPLHF.

In this sample, this clone turned up a few times. This chain links TRBV7-8 with TRBJ1-5, with 8 bases aligning to TRBD1. After removal of 3 bases from V and 6 bases from J, the junction contained 7 bases not matched to a gene. CDR3 size: 15 residues. In germline, CDR1 is SGHVS, CDR2 FQNEAQ. The CDR3 DNA follows: TGTGCCAGCAGCTTCTACAGGGGGGATAGTCAGCCCCAGCATTTT. Amino acids: CASSFYRGDSQPQHF.

J is TRBJ2-3 and V is TRBV7-9; D is possibly TRBD1 (5 bases). Germline CDR1 reads SEHNR; CDR2 reads FQNEAQ (reference sequence). V lost 1 base, J lost 0 bases, and 11 bases lay in between. The CDR3 extends over 16 amino acids. CDR3 region: CASSLVMAGSTDTQYF. CDR3 nucleotides: TGTGCCAGCAGCTTAGTGATGGCAGGGAGCACAGATACGCAGTATTTT.

This chain connects TRBV2 to TRBJ2-7; the match to TRBD1 covers 7 bases. This CDR3 contains 13 residues. In germline, CDR1 is SNHLY, CDR2 FYNNEI. The ends lost 6 bases at V and 6 bases at J; junction bases unmatched: 8. The CDR3 region has the DNA TGTGCCAGCAGCGATCGACAGGGTGGCGAGCAGTACTTC. As protein: CASSDRQGGEQYF.

The V gene is TRBV11-2, the J gene TRBJ1-4; 11 bases are a match to TRBD1. This CDR3 is 18 amino acids long. V lost 4 bases and J lost 0; bases outside the gene matches: 7. Germline CDR1 and CDR2: SGHAT and FQNNGV. CDR3 residues: CASSSRTGGVSTNEKLFF. DNA for the CDR3: TGTGCCAGCAGCTCCCGGACAGGGGGCGTCTCAACTAATGAAAAACTGTTTTTT. Variable domain in full (rest from reference TRBV11-2 and TRBJ1-4): EAGVAQSPRYKIIEKRQSVAFWCNPISGHATLYWYQQILGQGPKLLIQFQNNGVVDDSQLPKDRFSAERLKGVDSTLKIQPAKLEDSAVYLCASSSRTGGVSTNEKLFFGSGTQLSVL.

The chain is built from TRBV30 and TRBJ1-3, with 8 bases identical to TRBD1. After removal of 5 bases from V and 0 bases from J, the junction contained 6 bases not matched to a gene. The CDR3 extends over 15 amino acids. Germline V gene lookup returns CDR1 GTSNPN and CDR2 SVGIG (reference sequence). CDR3 sequence: CAWGPGQVSGNTIYF. CDR3 coding DNA: TGTGCCTGGGGACCGGGACAGGTCTCTGGAAACACCATATATTTT.